Listed below are T cell receptor beta chains from one sample, sequenced in a study of monozygotic twins with inflammatory bowel disease. TCRdb derives one entry per CDR3 protein from the 5' RACE reads, leaving out DNA. The specimen's table records about 330,000 distinct CDR3 sequences. Sequencing was performed on blood. These receptors were obtained from a human donor with ulcerative colitis or Crohn's disease, or a healthy co-twin of an affected twin (not recorded which). The CDR3 runs from the conserved cysteine through the conserved F or W. Fields, in order: J gene, V gene, CDR3 protein.

j_call: TRBJ2-1
v_call: TRBV11-1
cdr3_aa: CASSRILGGEDRSRYNEQFF

j_call: TRBJ2-5
v_call: TRBV12-1
cdr3_aa: CASSLDRRRPETQYF

j_call: TRBJ1-1
v_call: TRBV7-8
cdr3_aa: CASSLSGSNTEAFF

j_call: TRBJ2-3
v_call: TRBV11-2
cdr3_aa: CASSFPGQGYTDTQYF

j_call: TRBJ1-3
v_call: TRBV20-1
cdr3_aa: CSARDTWAEPLGGNTIYF

j_call: TRBJ2-1
v_call: TRBV10-3
cdr3_aa: CAISEASLKANEQFF

j_call: TRBJ2-3
v_call: TRBV20-1
cdr3_aa: CSAKPGPLTDTQYF

j_call: TRBJ2-1
v_call: TRBV5-1
cdr3_aa: CASSSRGITDEQFF

j_call: TRBJ2-4
v_call: TRBV3-1
cdr3_aa: CASSQGRAKNIQYF

j_call: TRBJ2-3
v_call: TRBV11-2
cdr3_aa: CASSSEGDTQYF

j_call: TRBJ2-3
v_call: TRBV11-1
cdr3_aa: CASSSPPISGGPVGTDTQYF

j_call: TRBJ1-1
v_call: TRBV3-1
cdr3_aa: CASSQEVWTVNTEAFF

j_call: TRBJ2-2
v_call: TRBV7-8
cdr3_aa: CASNFSGELFF

j_call: TRBJ2-4
v_call: TRBV15
cdr3_aa: CATSKNRGSGNIQYF

j_call: TRBJ2-1
v_call: TRBV28
cdr3_aa: CASALAGEHEQFF

j_call: TRBJ2-3
v_call: TRBV29-1
cdr3_aa: CSVEWTSGRPDTQYF

j_call: TRBJ2-2
v_call: TRBV6-2/TRBV6-3
cdr3_aa: CASSDRESGELFF

j_call: TRBJ2-1
v_call: TRBV7-9
cdr3_aa: CASSPSGSFNNEQFF

j_call: TRBJ2-1
v_call: TRBV20-1
cdr3_aa: CSARPPERVRNEQFF

j_call: TRBJ2-7
v_call: TRBV27
cdr3_aa: CASSLARPYEQYF

j_call: TRBJ2-2
v_call: TRBV12-3/TRBV12-4
cdr3_aa: CASSSGQGFNSANTGELFF

j_call: TRBJ2-5
v_call: TRBV10-1
cdr3_aa: CASSESWDWHEETQYF

j_call: TRBJ1-5
v_call: TRBV6-1
cdr3_aa: CASSRQVPSRNQPQHF

j_call: TRBJ2-1
v_call: TRBV4-3
cdr3_aa: CASSRAPGQGYNEQFF

j_call: TRBJ1-1
v_call: TRBV12-5
cdr3_aa: CASGFSGSGTEAFF

j_call: TRBJ1-2
v_call: TRBV7-8
cdr3_aa: CASSLGGVRYGYTF

j_call: TRBJ2-5
v_call: TRBV3-1
cdr3_aa: CASSSRQGNQETQYF

j_call: TRBJ1-5
v_call: TRBV28
cdr3_aa: CASSFPRGKSQPQHF

j_call: TRBJ2-3
v_call: TRBV5-1
cdr3_aa: CASSLGASGKLLDTQYF

j_call: TRBJ1-3
v_call: TRBV7-2
cdr3_aa: CASSLQGQSSGNTIYF

j_call: TRBJ2-2
v_call: TRBV10-3
cdr3_aa: CAIAPGASNGELFF

j_call: TRBJ2-1
v_call: TRBV11-2
cdr3_aa: CASSLYSRMVNEQFF

j_call: TRBJ2-7
v_call: TRBV7-9
cdr3_aa: CASSLASGTSSYEQYF

j_call: TRBJ1-1
v_call: TRBV7-8
cdr3_aa: CASSVRQGAGTEAFF

j_call: TRBJ2-1
v_call: TRBV6-5
cdr3_aa: CASSFSLSGRDNEQFF

j_call: TRBJ2-2
v_call: TRBV10-3
cdr3_aa: CAISWAENTGELFF

j_call: TRBJ2-7
v_call: TRBV28
cdr3_aa: CASSFVLPPGQVSYEQYF

j_call: TRBJ2-3
v_call: TRBV5-1
cdr3_aa: CASSLGQGEDTQYF

j_call: TRBJ2-3
v_call: TRBV5-1
cdr3_aa: CAGVGQTGSTDTQYF

j_call: TRBJ2-5
v_call: TRBV28
cdr3_aa: CASSLASGRGETQYF

j_call: TRBJ2-1
v_call: TRBV11-2
cdr3_aa: CASSPEQNNEQFF

j_call: TRBJ2-3
v_call: TRBV15
cdr3_aa: CATSRDRAGGTDTQYF

j_call: TRBJ1-1
v_call: TRBV20-1
cdr3_aa: CSARPSPGLRGEAFF

j_call: TRBJ2-1
v_call: TRBV9
cdr3_aa: CASSVEGTGKEQFF

j_call: TRBJ1-2
v_call: TRBV29-1
cdr3_aa: CSAGGGSYGYTF

j_call: TRBJ2-2
v_call: TRBV29-1
cdr3_aa: CSVTPRTGELFF

j_call: TRBJ1-1
v_call: TRBV7-9
cdr3_aa: CASSLAQGAENTEAFF

j_call: TRBJ2-3
v_call: TRBV5-5
cdr3_aa: CASSLALGTADTQYF

j_call: TRBJ2-1
v_call: TRBV4-3
cdr3_aa: CASSQDSSGGYNEQFF

j_call: TRBJ1-1
v_call: TRBV29-1
cdr3_aa: CSVGGSGASEAFF

j_call: TRBJ2-1
v_call: TRBV11-2
cdr3_aa: CASSLSRQGGSYNEQFF

j_call: TRBJ1-1
v_call: TRBV18
cdr3_aa: CASSPRQDNTEAFF

j_call: TRBJ2-7
v_call: TRBV7-2
cdr3_aa: CASSLGSGATYEQYF

j_call: TRBJ1-3
v_call: TRBV27
cdr3_aa: CASSPLTGSGNTIYF

j_call: TRBJ2-7
v_call: TRBV11-1
cdr3_aa: CASSYSVQGRWTSYEQYF

j_call: TRBJ2-7
v_call: TRBV28
cdr3_aa: CASSPIRPGGSSYEQYF